This T cell receptor (beta chain) was observed in a study of T-cell reconstitution after alpha-beta-depleted transplantation in children. This clonotype has just a few counts. Its target is not known. Study results and limitations: Several patients had high TCRbeta diversity at day 60; it came from surviving recipient T cells and thymic progenitors.

Library preparation (for TCRbeta) was performed with unique molecular identifiers. TCRdb reprocessed the PCR reads via MiXCR and lists one record per CDR3 protein. The table lists approximately 110,000 distinct CDR3 sequences, 23% of them singletons, with over 9.5% in the top ten. This clonotype was obtained from a male patient aged 2-15 years who had a stem cell transplant for chronic granulomatous disease, so the T cells may come from the graft donor. The material sequenced was PBMCs, mostly from graft donor cells, taken 180 days after TCRalphabeta/CD19-depleted stem cell transplant.

The CDR3 is CSAINRDTSYNEQFF. CDR3 sequence (DNA): TGCAGTGCCATTAACCGGGACACGTCCTACAATGAGCAGTTCTTC. The chain is built from TRBV20-1 and TRBJ2-1; TRBD1 is a possible D gene (6 bases). Germline CDR1 and CDR2: DFQATT and SNEGSKA (reference sequence). V gave up 6 bases and J gave up 1 base, with 16 bases separating them. The CDR3 is 15 residues long.